These 25 T cell receptor beta chains were all obtained from the same sample, sequenced in a study of beta chain features in type 1 diabetes. Isolated RNA was reverse transcribed in full, so expressed TCRB transcripts were sequenced. Some clones are missing from TCRdb's copy, which holds only in-frame ones; the method was immunoSEQ multiplex PCR. The repertoire has roughly 610,000 clones, 15% to 19% of them found once; the top ten carry approximately 0.093%. The sequenced material came from naive CD4+ T cells from blood. The origin of the receptors is a young man in good health.

The chain is built from TRBV11-3 and TRBJ2-5, with a possible D match to TRBD2 (7 bases). This CDR3 spans 14 amino acids. Per the germline V gene, CDR1 is SGHNT and CDR2 is YENEEA. The V end lost 3 bases, the J end lost 2 bases, and 10 bases lay between the germline ends. The CDR3 region is CASSLGGGQETQYF. For the CDR3, the DNA is TGTGCCAGCAGCTTGGGAGGGGGTCAAGAGACCCAGTACTTC.

This clone was observed a few times. The gene calls are TRBV7-2 and TRBJ2-1; no clear D. Germline assignment: CDR1 SGHTA and CDR2 FQGNSA. Trimming left V 4 bases short and J 0 bases short, with 10 bases between. The CDR3 sequence is 15 residues long. CDR3 loop: CASSSGPPSYNEQFF. As DNA, the CDR3 is TGTGCCAGCAGCTCCGGCCCGCCCTCCTACAATGAGCAGTTCTTC.

The rearrangement uses TRBV18 and TRBJ2-7; possibly TRBD2 for D (5 bases). The germline V gene encodes CDR1 KGHSH and CDR2 LQKENI. V was trimmed by 6 bases and J by 2 bases, leaving 11 bases between them. This CDR3 spans 13 amino acids. DNA of the CDR3: TGTGCCAGCTCCCCCGGTAGCGCCTACGAGCAGTACTTC. Protein: CASSPGSAYEQYF.

The chain links TRBV18 to TRBJ2-2; 9 nucleotides line up with TRBD2. In germline, CDR1 is KGHSH, CDR2 LQKENI. V lost 0 bases to trimming and J lost 5 bases; unmatched junction nucleotides: 1. The CDR3 totals 15 residues. The CDR3 spells CASSPPSGGTGELFF. CDR3 bases: TGTGCCAGCTCACCACCCAGCGGGGGGACCGGGGAGCTGTTTTTT.

This sequence joins TRBV5-1 and TRBJ2-7; TRBD1 matches 9 bases. The V gene end was trimmed by 5 bases and the J gene end by 5 bases; junction bases not matched to a gene: 2. The germline gives CDR1 SGHRS, CDR2 YFSETQ. This CDR3 spans 12 amino acids. The CDR3 region is CASRGQGDEQYF. The CDR3 DNA reads as TGCGCCAGCAGGGGACAGGGAGACGAGCAGTACTTC.

This clone was seen a few times. This chain uses TRBV7-3 with TRBJ1-2; the match to TRBD1 covers 7 bases. CDR3 size: 15 residues. Germline V gene lookup returns CDR1 SGHTA and CDR2 FQGTGA. J gave up 4 bases and V 4 bases, and 9 bases lay outside the gene matches. The chain's CDR3 is CASSSRKQGFYGYTF. DNA of the CDR3: TGTGCCAGCAGCTCGAGAAAACAGGGGTTCTATGGCTACACCTTC.

This clone was seen a few times. The V and J genes are TRBV7-3 and TRBJ2-3; 8 bases are a match to TRBD2. CDR3 length: 18 amino acids. Trimming removed 1 base from V and 2 bases from J; junction bases left unmatched: 11. Germline CDR1 SGHTA, CDR2 FQGTGA. The CDR3 DNA reads as TGTGCCAGCAGCTTAAGGTCGGCTAGCGGGTTCCCCACAGATACGCAGTATTTT. Amino acids: CASSLRSASGFPTDTQYF.

The V gene is TRBV6-6, the J gene TRBJ1-2, with 8 bases aligning to TRBD1. The CDR3 runs to 16 residues. V lost 4 bases, J lost 0 bases, and 7 bases stayed unmatched. The V gene's germline CDR1 is MNHNY and CDR2 SVGAGI (reference sequence). Here the CDR3 reads CASSSIGQGANYGYTF. The DNA for the CDR3 is TGTGCCAGCAGTTCCATTGGACAGGGAGCTAACTATGGCTACACCTTC.

The gene calls are TRBV5-4 and TRBJ1-2; the D gene is possibly TRBD1 (6 bases). The V end was cut by 4 bases, the J end by 6 bases, with 16 bases between. The CDR3 consists of 14 residues. Germline V gene data show CDR1 as SGHNT and CDR2 as YYREEE (reference sequence). CDR3 region: CASSGQPFTHGYTF. The CDR3 bases are TGTGCCAGCAGCGGACAGCCTTTTACCCATGGCTACACCTTC.

This chain joins TRBV6-6 and TRBJ2-3, with TRBD2 identical over 8 bases. This CDR3 is built from 15 residues. With 2 bases clipped from V and 5 bases from J, the junction kept 6 bases outside the gene matches. Germline CDR1 reads MNHNY; CDR2 reads SVGAGI (reference sequence). This CDR3 is CASSYPGLAEDTQYF. The CDR3 bases are TGTGCCAGCAGTTACCCCGGACTAGCTGAAGATACGCAGTATTTT.

The rearrangement uses TRBV4-3 and TRBJ1-5; D call uncertain. V shed 0 bases and J shed 6 bases, with 12 bases lying between them. The length of the CDR3 is 15 residues. Germline CDR1 reads LGHNA; CDR2 reads YSLEER. CDR3 coding DNA: TGCGCCAGCAGCCAAGATAGGCGGGCAGGTCAGCCCCAGCATTTT. The encoded protein is CASSQDRRAGQPQHF.

The chain combines TRBV29-1 with TRBJ2-5; D might be TRBD1 (5 bases). Trimming cost V 2 bases and J 1 base, with 14 bases left between them. This CDR3 spans 15 amino acids. Germline V lookup: CDR1 SQVTM, CDR2 ANQGSEA. Here the CDR3 DNA reads TGCAGCGTTGAAAGTCCCCAGGACATCCAAGAGACCCAGTACTTC. Its protein product is CSVESPQDIQETQYF.

This chain links TRBV5-1 with TRBJ1-4; no reliable D call. Germline V CDR1 and CDR2: SGHRS, YFSETQ. CDR3 size: 14 residues. V lost 4 bases to trimming and J lost 6 bases, with 13 bases between them. The CDR3 loop reads CASSPTLWDEKLFF. The CDR3, as DNA: TGCGCCAGCAGCCCGACACTTTGGGATGAAAAACTGTTTTTT.

This clone has a handful of counts. V is TRBV7-2 and J is TRBJ2-1; TRBD1 matches 11 bases. In germline, CDR1 is SGHTA, CDR2 FQGNSA. V dropped 4 bases and J dropped 10; count of bases not matched to a gene: 6. The CDR3 loop spans 14 amino acids. The CDR3 nucleotides are TGTGCCAGCAGCTCGGACAGGGGGCCGGGCGAGCAGTTCTTC. Translation gives CASSSDRGPGEQFF.

The V call is TRBV21-1, the J call TRBJ1-2; TRBD1 was called by the table and not checked on the DNA. TRBV21-1 is described as a pseudogene. The CDR3 spans 13 residues. This chain's CDR3 is CASSRAGVYGYTF. The DNA for the CDR3 is TGTGCCAGCAGCAGAGCAGGGGTCTATGGCTACACCTTC.

This clone was seen just once. The chain couples TRBV4-1 to TRBJ1-2; 8 positions match TRBD1. Germline trimming cut 8 bases from V and 4 bases from J; bases unmatched to any gene: 12. The germline gives CDR1 MGHRA, CDR2 YSYEKL. CDR3 length: 15 amino acids. CDR3 nucleotide sequence: TGCGCCAGCGGGGAACAAGGTGACAGGGGCTATGGCTACACCTTC. The encoded protein is CASGEQGDRGYGYTF.

This clone was counted between two and nine times. Here the CDR3 DNA reads TGTGCCAGCAGTTGGACAGTTAATCAGCCCCAGCATTTT. Its translation is CASSWTVNQPQHF. This chain connects TRBV6-6 to TRBJ1-5; D is perhaps TRBD1 (6 bases). The CDR3 has 13 residues. Germline V gene lookup returns CDR1 MNHNY and CDR2 SVGAGI (reference sequence). The V end lost 4 bases, the J end lost 4 bases, and 8 bases lay between the germline ends.

This clone showed up just a few times. This chain connects TRBV11-2 to TRBJ2-5, with D possibly TRBD2 on 5 matching bases. Germline V gene lookup returns CDR1 SGHAT and CDR2 FQNNGV. V lost 2 bases and J 5 bases, leaving 9 bases between the germline ends. CDR3 size: 13 residues. The CDR3 DNA reads as TGTGCCAGCAGCTTAAGAGGGTTCGAGACCCAGTACTTC. It translates to CASSLRGFETQYF. The full variable domain, its missing parts supplied by reference TRBV11-2 and TRBJ2-5, is EAGVAQSPRYKIIEKRQSVAFWCNPISGHATLYWYQQILGQGPKLLIQFQNNGVVDDSQLPKDRFSAERLKGVDSTLKIQPAKLEDSAVYLCASSLRGFETQYFGPGTRLLVL.

This clone was seen a handful of times. This sequence joins TRBV29-1 and TRBJ2-3; TRBD1 is a possible D gene (6 bases). The V gene lost 0 bases and the J gene lost 6 bases, with 22 bases spanning the gap. This CDR3 comprises 17 residues. Germline V gene data show CDR1 as SQVTM and CDR2 as ANQGSEA. In DNA form, the CDR3 reads TGCAGCGTTGAAGATAAGGGGGTCCGAATTTCTTTGGATACGCAGTATTTT. Protein: CSVEDKGVRISLDTQYF.

The table lists this clone with a few counts. V is TRBV4-2 and J is TRBJ2-7; D is perhaps TRBD1 or TRBD2 (5 bases each). The germline gives CDR1 LGHNA, CDR2 YNFKEQ. Trimming took 0 bases from V and 5 from J, leaving 8 bases between them. The CDR3 has 13 amino acids. The CDR3: CASSQDRGDEQYF. Here the CDR3 DNA reads TGTGCCAGCAGCCAAGATCGAGGGGACGAGCAGTACTTC.

A remark on this clone: Relative to the germline gene, one junction end is altered; a read error may explain this. The genes are TRBV28 and TRBJ2-1; 16 bases fit TRBD2. CDR1 is MDHEN and CDR2 is SYDVKM in the germline V gene. The CDR3 extends over 18 amino acids. Written as DNA, the CDR3 is TGTGCCAGCAGTTTGGGACTAGCGGGAGGGCCTTCCTACAACGAGCAGTTCTTC. Its protein is CASSLGLAGGPSYNEQFF. The whole variable domain, filled in from reference TRBV28 and TRBJ2-1, reads DVKVTQSSRYLVKRTGEKVFLECVQDMDHENMFWYRQDPGLGLRLIYFSYDVKMKEKGDIPEGYSVSREKKERFSLILESASTNQTSMYLCASSLGLAGGPSYNEQFFGPGTRLTVL.

The sample holds a few counts of this clone. The chain links TRBV25-1 to TRBJ2-6, with 10 positions matching TRBD1. CDR3 length equals 18 residues. V shed 3 bases, J shed 2 bases, and the junction held 7 bases outside the gene matches. CDR1 is MGHDK and CDR2 is SYGVNS in the germline V gene. As DNA, the CDR3 is TGTGCCAGCAGTGACCCGAGGACAGGGGGGACTGGGGCCAACGTCCTGACTTTC. Amino acid sequence: CASSDPRTGGTGANVLTF. The full variable domain, rest sourced from reference TRBV25-1 and TRBJ2-6, is EADIYQTPRYLVIGTGKKITLECSQTMGHDKMYWYQQDPGMELHLIHYSYGVNSTEKGDLSSESTVSRIRTEHFPLTLESARPSHTSQYLCASSDPRTGGTGANVLTFGAGSRLTVL.

This clone was observed a handful of times. V usage is TRBV11-2 and J usage is TRBJ2-1; D remains unclear. The CDR3 has 15 residues. The germline gives CDR1 SGHAT, CDR2 FQNNGV. Trimming took off 0 bases at V and 9 bases at J, with 15 bases between the two ends. CDR3 in DNA: TGTGCCAGCAGCTTAGAGGGCGGCCTCCTCAGTGAGCAGTTCTTC. Translating it yields CASSLEGGLLSEQFF.

This clone has more than one count but fewer than ten. This chain uses TRBV21-1 with TRBJ1-5. TRBV21-1 has pseudogene status. CDR3 size: 15 residues. CDR3 DNA: TGTGCCAGCACCTTCGGGGGGGCGACTTGGCAGCCCCAGCATTTT. Amino acid sequence: CASTFGGATWQPQHF.

This chain connects TRBV11-2 to TRBJ1-4; 8 positions agree with TRBD1. V shed 4 bases, J shed 2 bases, and the junction held 6 bases outside the gene matches. Germline CDR1 and CDR2: SGHAT and FQNNGV. The CDR3 runs 16 residues. CDR3 region: CASSSDRAWTNEKLFF. Written as DNA, the CDR3 is TGTGCCAGCAGCTCGGACAGGGCGTGGACTAATGAAAAACTGTTTTTT.